This T cell receptor beta chain was captured by sequencing in a study of T cells in Graves' hyperthyroidism and ophthalmopathy. Patients were aged 18 to 65, had disease duration under 2 months, and had newly diagnosed hyperthyroidism. Each diagnosis drew on symptoms, thyroxine, TRAb, thyroid ultrasound and orbital computed tomography findings. This clonotype showed up many times. Its target is not known. Study-wide results and limits: By a 13 V-J model, ophthalmopathy was set apart from stable hyperthyroidism. Blood also held most thyroid clonotypes expanded beyond 0.001.

The V gene's germline CDR1 is WSHSY and CDR2 SAAADI. Trimming pared 8 bases from V and 8 bases from J, leaving 18 bases between. The CDR3 runs to 13 residues. Amplification of TCR beta CDR3 regions used RNA as the template. The HTBI primer set drove a first-round RT-PCR of the TCR CDR3. In TCRdb, the multiplex PCR reads were re-called with MiXCR into one record per CDR3 protein. Among roughly 93,000 distinct CDR3 sequences listed, 35% to 50% were seen once. The sequenced sample consisted of peripheral blood or thyroid tissue (not recorded which). This receptor was obtained from a woman under 40 with Graves' hyperthyroidism. The chain combines TRBV10-2 with TRBJ1-1, with D possibly matching TRBD1 (6 bases). CDR3 sequence: CASGQTEVREAFF. The CDR3, as DNA: TGCGCCAGCGGACAGACTGAAGTAAGGGAAGCTTTCTTT.